The next 14 T cell receptor beta chains were all read from a single sample in a study of graft-versus-host responses after intestinal transplantation. No antigen has been assigned to these receptors. The assay was immunoSEQ multiplex PCR, and TCRdb's table has in-frame clones only and misses some. The table shows about 96,000 clones, with 80% to 95% occurring only once. The material was unstimulated CD4+ T cells sorted from spleen or lymph node cells, obtained before intestinal transplant. These receptors came from a human donor who received an intestinal transplant.

The rearrangement links TRBV28 to TRBJ1-2; 9 nucleotides agree with TRBD1. The V gene end was trimmed by 3 bases and the J gene end by 2 bases; junction bases not matched to a gene: 1. Germline-derived CDR1 and CDR2 are MDHEN and SYDVKM. CDR3 size: 14 residues. CDR3 DNA: TGTGCCAGCAGTTTCGGACAGGGGAACTATGGCTACACCTTC. Amino acid sequence: CASSFGQGNYGYTF.

As concerns this clone: This sample includes further DNA sequences coding for the same CDR3. The chain employs TRBV5-1 and TRBJ2-1, with 9 bases lining up with TRBD2. The V gene end was trimmed by 0 bases and the J gene end by 4 bases; junction bases not matched to a gene: 2. The CDR3 contains 15 residues. The germline V gene encodes CDR1 SGHRS and CDR2 YFSETQ. The CDR3 bases are TGCGCCAGCAGCTTGGAGCTAGCGGGGTACAATGAGCAGTTCTTC. Amino acids: CASSLELAGYNEQFF.

The gene calls are TRBV28 and TRBJ2-2; D is possibly TRBD2 (6 bases). CDR1 is MDHEN, CDR2 SYDVKM, per germline. Between the trimmed V and J ends, which lost 1 base and 6 bases, there was a span of 18 bases. There are 17 residues in the CDR3. CDR3 region: CASSLYRTGDIAGELFF. CDR3 nucleotides: TGTGCCAGCAGTTTATATAGGACGGGGGATATCGCCGGGGAGCTGTTTTTT.

This clone was recorded only once. CDR3 in amino acids: CASSTGQISIEAFF. The CDR3 coding sequence is TGTGCCAGCAGCACCGGACAGATTAGTATTGAAGCTTTCTTT. The chain employs TRBV5-4 and TRBJ1-1, with D possibly being TRBD1 (6 bases). The germline gives CDR1 SGHNT, CDR2 YYREEE (reference sequence). V was trimmed by 4 bases and J by 7 bases, leaving 17 bases between them. The CDR3 extends over 14 amino acids.

J is TRBJ1-2 and V is TRBV7-2, with 8 bases fitting TRBD1. Germline loops: CDR1 SGHTA, CDR2 FQGNSA. Trimming cost V 5 bases and J 7 bases; bases outside gene matches: 12. The CDR3 has 15 residues. The CDR3 region has the DNA TGTGCCAGCAGCCAACCCGACGGACAGGGAGCTGGCTACACCTTC. Its protein is CASSQPDGQGAGYTF.

The V call is TRBV2, the J call TRBJ2-3, with TRBD1 identical over 7 bases. Germline-derived CDR1 and CDR2 are SNHLY and FYNNEI. The length of the CDR3 is 15 residues. The J segment lost 2 bases and the V segment lost 6 bases, leaving 8 bases of the junction unmatched. The CDR3 loop reads CASRPGQSFTDTQYF. CDR3 bases: TGTGCCAGCAGGCCGGGACAGAGCTTCACAGATACGCAGTATTTT.

This chain joins TRBV5-6 and TRBJ2-5; 7 bases fit TRBD1. Trimming removed 4 bases from V and 2 bases from J; junction bases left unmatched: 11. The CDR3 totals 16 residues. Germline V gene data show CDR1 as SGHDT and CDR2 as YYEEEE. CDR3 protein: CASSGTGAPEQETQYF. For the CDR3, the DNA is TGTGCCAGCAGCGGAACAGGGGCGCCCGAGCAAGAGACCCAGTACTTC.

The chain links TRBV6-5 to TRBJ1-2, with a possible D match to TRBD1 (5 bases). Germline CDR1 and CDR2: MNHEY and SVGAGI. Trimming left V 5 bases short and J 0 bases short, with 10 bases between. This CDR3 has 14 residues. The DNA of the CDR3 is TGTGCCAGCAGTAGACAGACGGCTAACTATGGCTACACCTTC. Protein: CASSRQTANYGYTF.

The chain carries TRBV7-9 and TRBJ1-5; D might be TRBD1 (6 bases). The CDR3 totals 15 residues. The germline CDR1 and CDR2 sequences are SEHNR and FQNEAQ (reference sequence). The V end lost 4 bases, the J end lost 10 bases, and 20 bases lay between the germline ends. The CDR3: CASSSKGGAPSPQHF. The CDR3 nucleotides are TGTGCCAGCAGCTCGAAGGGGGGGGCCCCAAGTCCCCAGCATTTT.

The chain has TRBV6-5 and TRBJ2-1; 13 bases map to TRBD2. The CDR3 spans 15 residues. The germline V gene has CDR1 MNHEY and CDR2 SVGAGI. After removal of 5 bases from V and 9 bases from J, the junction contained 7 bases not matched to a gene. The DNA of the CDR3 is TGTGCCAGCAGTAAACTAGCGGGAGGGTCCGGTGAGCAGTTCTTC. Translation: CASSKLAGGSGEQFF.

V gene TRBV6-6 combines with J gene TRBJ2-5; TRBD2 agrees at 9 bases. The J call is in doubt because the DNA end fits TRBJ2-7 better. CDR3 size: 14 residues. Germline CDR1 reads MNHNY; CDR2 reads SVGAGI (reference sequence). CDR3 residues: CASSKTSGLYEQYF. The CDR3 DNA reads as TGTGCCAGCAGTAAGACTAGCGGCCTCTACGAGCAGTACTTC.

Remarks on this clone: Mismatch with germline at one junction end may stem from a read error. The V gene is TRBV6-1, the J gene TRBJ2-7; tentative D call: TRBD1 (6 bases). The CDR3 spans 14 residues. Germline values: CDR1 MNHNS, CDR2 SASEGT. Here the CDR3 reads CASSEGPGAEGIYF. The DNA of the CDR3 is TGTGCCAGCAGTGAAGGTCCAGGGGCAGAGGGGATTTATTTC.

The gene calls are TRBV19 and TRBJ1-2; TRBD1 agrees at 8 bases. The V segment lost 6 bases and the J segment 5 bases; nucleotides outside the gene matches: 5. CDR1 and CDR2 from the germline V gene are LNHDA and SQIVND (reference sequence). The CDR3 loop spans 13 amino acids. The CDR3 DNA sequence: TGTGCCAGTAGACAGGGGGAGAGGTATGGCTACACCTTC. It specifies CASRQGERYGYTF.

V and J are TRBV25-1 and TRBJ1-2; D remains ambiguous. Trimming removed 0 bases from V and 1 base from J, with 9 bases in between. Germline V gene data show CDR1 as MGHDK and CDR2 as SYGVNS. The CDR3 runs 15 residues. CDR3 sequence: CASSEYGKVNYGYTF. Here the CDR3 DNA reads TGTGCCAGCAGTGAATACGGGAAAGTTAACTATGGCTACACCTTC.